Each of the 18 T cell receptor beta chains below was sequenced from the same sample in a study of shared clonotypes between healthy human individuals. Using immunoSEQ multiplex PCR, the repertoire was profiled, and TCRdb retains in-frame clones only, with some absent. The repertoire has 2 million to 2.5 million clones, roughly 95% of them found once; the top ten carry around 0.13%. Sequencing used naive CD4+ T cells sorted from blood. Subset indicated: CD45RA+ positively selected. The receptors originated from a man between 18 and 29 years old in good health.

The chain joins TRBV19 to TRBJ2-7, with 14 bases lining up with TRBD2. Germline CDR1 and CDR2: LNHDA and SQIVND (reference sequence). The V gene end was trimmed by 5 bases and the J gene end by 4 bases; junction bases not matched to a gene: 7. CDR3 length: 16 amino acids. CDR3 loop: CASSPTGLAGVYEQYF. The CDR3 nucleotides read TGTGCCAGTAGTCCCACGGGACTAGCGGGGGTGTACGAGCAGTACTTC.

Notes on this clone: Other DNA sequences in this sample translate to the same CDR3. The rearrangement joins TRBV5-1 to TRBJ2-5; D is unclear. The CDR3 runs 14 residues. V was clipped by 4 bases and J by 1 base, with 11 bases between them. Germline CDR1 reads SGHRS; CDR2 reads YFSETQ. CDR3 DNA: TGCGCCAGCAGCCTCGGCGGCGTCCAAGAGACCCAGTACTTC. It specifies CASSLGGVQETQYF.

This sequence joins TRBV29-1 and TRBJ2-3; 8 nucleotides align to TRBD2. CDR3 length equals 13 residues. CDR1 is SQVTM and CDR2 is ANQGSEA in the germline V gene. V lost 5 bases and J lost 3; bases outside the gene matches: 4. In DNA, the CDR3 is TGCAGCGTTAAACGGGAGGGAACAGATACGCAGTATTTT. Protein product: CSVKREGTDTQYF.

The DNA of the CDR3 is TGTGCCAGCAGCCAAGATAATGGGGCCTTCGGATCACCCCTCCACTTT. This sequence encodes CASSQDNGAFGSPLHF. J is TRBJ1-6 and V is TRBV14; TRBD1 is a possible D gene (5 bases). The CDR3 is 16 amino acids. Trimming took off 0 bases at V and 10 bases at J, with 16 bases between the two ends. The germline CDR1 and CDR2 sequences are SGHDN and FVKESK.

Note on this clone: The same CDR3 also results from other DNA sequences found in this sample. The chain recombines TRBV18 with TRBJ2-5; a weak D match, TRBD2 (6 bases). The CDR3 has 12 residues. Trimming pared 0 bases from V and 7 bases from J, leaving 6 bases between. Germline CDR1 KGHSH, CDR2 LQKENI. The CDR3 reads CASSPPGGTQYF. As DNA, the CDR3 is TGTGCCAGCTCACCACCGGGAGGGACCCAGTACTTC.

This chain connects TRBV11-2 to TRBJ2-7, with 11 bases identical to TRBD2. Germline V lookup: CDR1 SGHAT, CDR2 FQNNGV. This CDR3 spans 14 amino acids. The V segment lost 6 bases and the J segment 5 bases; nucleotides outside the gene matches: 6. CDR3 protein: CASRNIAGGHEQYF. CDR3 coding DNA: TGTGCCAGCAGAAACATAGCGGGAGGGCACGAGCAGTACTTC. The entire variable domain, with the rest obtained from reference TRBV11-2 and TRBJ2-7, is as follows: EAGVAQSPRYKIIEKRQSVAFWCNPISGHATLYWYQQILGQGPKLLIQFQNNGVVDDSQLPKDRFSAERLKGVDSTLKIQPAKLEDSAVYLCASRNIAGGHEQYFGPGTRLTVT.

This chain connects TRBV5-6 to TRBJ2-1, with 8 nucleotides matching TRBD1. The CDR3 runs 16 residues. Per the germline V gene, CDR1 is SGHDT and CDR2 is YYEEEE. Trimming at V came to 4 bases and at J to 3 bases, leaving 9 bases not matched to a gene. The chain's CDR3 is CASSTDRGTRYNEQFF. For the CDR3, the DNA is TGTGCCAGCAGCACCGACAGGGGCACCCGCTACAATGAGCAGTTCTTC.

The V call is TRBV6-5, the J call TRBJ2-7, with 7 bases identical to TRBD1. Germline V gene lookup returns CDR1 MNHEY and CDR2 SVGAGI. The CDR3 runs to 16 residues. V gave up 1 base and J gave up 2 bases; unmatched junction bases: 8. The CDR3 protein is CASSYYSGQATYEQYF. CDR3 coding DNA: TGTGCCAGCAGTTACTATTCCGGACAGGCAACCTACGAGCAGTACTTC.

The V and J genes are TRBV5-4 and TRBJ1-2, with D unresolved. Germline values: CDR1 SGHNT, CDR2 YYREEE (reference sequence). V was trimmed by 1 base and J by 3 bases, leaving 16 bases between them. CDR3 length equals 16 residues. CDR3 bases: TGTGCCAGCAGCTTGTCTCGTCGGGTGTTAGACTATGGCTACACCTTC. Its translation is CASSLSRRVLDYGYTF.

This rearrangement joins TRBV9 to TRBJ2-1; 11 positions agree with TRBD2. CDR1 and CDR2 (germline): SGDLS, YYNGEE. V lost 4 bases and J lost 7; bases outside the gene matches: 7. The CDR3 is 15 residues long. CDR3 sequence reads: CASSTRTSGQNEQFF. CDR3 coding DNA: TGTGCCAGCAGCACTCGGACTAGCGGGCAAAATGAGCAGTTCTTC.

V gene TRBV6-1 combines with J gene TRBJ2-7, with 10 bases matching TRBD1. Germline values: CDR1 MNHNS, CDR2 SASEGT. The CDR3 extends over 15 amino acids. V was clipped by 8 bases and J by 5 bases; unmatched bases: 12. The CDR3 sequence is CASRPPGTGVHEQYF. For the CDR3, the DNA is TGTGCCAGCCGACCTCCCGGGACAGGGGTCCACGAGCAGTACTTC.

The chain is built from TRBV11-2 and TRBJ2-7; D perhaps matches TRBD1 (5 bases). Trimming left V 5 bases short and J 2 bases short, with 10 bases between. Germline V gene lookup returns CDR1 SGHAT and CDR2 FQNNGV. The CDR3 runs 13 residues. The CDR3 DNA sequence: TGTGCCAGCAGCAGAGACAGTCCCTACGAGCAGTACTTC. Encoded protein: CASSRDSPYEQYF.

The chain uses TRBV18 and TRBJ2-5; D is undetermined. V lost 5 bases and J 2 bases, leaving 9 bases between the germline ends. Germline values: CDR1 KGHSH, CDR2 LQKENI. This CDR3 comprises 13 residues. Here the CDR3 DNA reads TGTGCCAGCTCATTCTCTACACAAGAGACCCAGTACTTC. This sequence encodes CASSFSTQETQYF.

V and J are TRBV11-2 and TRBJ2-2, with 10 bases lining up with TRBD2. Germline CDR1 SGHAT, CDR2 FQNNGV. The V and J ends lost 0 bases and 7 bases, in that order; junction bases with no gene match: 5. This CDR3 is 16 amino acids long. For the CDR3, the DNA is TGTGCCAGCAGCTTAGACAGCGGGAGGGTCGGCGGGGAGCTGTTTTTT. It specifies CASSLDSGRVGGELFF.

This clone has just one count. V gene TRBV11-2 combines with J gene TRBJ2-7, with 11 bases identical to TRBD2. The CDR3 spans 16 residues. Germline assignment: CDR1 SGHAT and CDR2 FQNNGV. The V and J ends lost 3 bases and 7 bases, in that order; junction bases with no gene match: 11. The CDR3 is CASSFGLAGGLGEQYF. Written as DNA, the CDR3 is TGTGCCAGCAGCTTTGGGTTAGCGGGAGGGTTAGGGGAGCAGTACTTC.

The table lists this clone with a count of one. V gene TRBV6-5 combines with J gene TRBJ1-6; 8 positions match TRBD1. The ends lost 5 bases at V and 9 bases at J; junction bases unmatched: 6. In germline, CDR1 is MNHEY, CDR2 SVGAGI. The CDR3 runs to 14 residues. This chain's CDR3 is CASSGTGSGSPLHF. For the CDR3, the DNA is TGTGCCAGCAGTGGGACAGGTAGTGGTTCACCCCTCCACTTT.

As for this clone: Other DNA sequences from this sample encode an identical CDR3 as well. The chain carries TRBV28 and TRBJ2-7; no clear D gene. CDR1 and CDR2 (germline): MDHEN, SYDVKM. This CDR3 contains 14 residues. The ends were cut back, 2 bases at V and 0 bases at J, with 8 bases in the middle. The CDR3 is CASSLGYSSYEQYF. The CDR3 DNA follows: TGTGCCAGCAGTTTAGGTTACAGCTCCTACGAGCAGTACTTC.

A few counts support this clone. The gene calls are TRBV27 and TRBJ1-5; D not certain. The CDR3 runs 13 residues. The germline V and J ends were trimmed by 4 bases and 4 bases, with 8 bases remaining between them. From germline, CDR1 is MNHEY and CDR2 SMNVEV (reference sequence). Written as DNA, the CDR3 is TGTGCCAGCAGTTCGTCAGAGAATCAGCCCCAGCATTTT. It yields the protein CASSSSENQPQHF.